The rows below give T cell receptor beta chains drawn from one sample of a study of cytomegalovirus exposure and HLA in healthy donors. The protocol was immunoSEQ multiplex PCR, while the TCRdb copy is restricted to in-frame clones and leaves out a portion. This sample has some 130,000 clones; 75% to 85% occur once, and the top ten carry 1%. Source material: PBMCs. The receptors derive from a middle-aged man in good health and CMV-seronegative. Each CDR3 is given with its conserved first and last residue. The order of the fields is V gene, J gene, clone size, D gene, CDR3 protein, CDR3 DNA. A D gene is named only where the DNA matches it firmly. Clone size, where shown, is once, few, many, or a class for clones that have expanded.

v_call: TRBV19
j_call: TRBJ1-1
clone_size: .
d_call: TRBD1
cdr3_aa: CASRELRGRDTEAFF
cdr3_nt: TGTGCCAGTAGAGAACTCAGGGGGCGCGACACTGAAGCTTTCTTT

v_call: TRBV30
j_call: TRBJ2-7
clone_size: few
d_call: TRBD1
cdr3_aa: CAWSVGQGAKEQYF
cdr3_nt: TGTGCCTGGAGTGTAGGGCAGGGGGCGAAAGAGCAGTACTTC

v_call: TRBV7-9
j_call: TRBJ1-1
clone_size: .
d_call: .
cdr3_aa: CASSFKQGGTEAFF
cdr3_nt: TGTGCCAGCAGCTTCAAACAGGGTGGCACTGAAGCTTTCTTT

v_call: TRBV9
j_call: TRBJ1-4
clone_size: .
d_call: TRBD1
cdr3_aa: CASSARQGGDNEKLFF
cdr3_nt: TGTGCCAGCAGCGCGAGACAGGGTGGGGATAATGAAAAACTGTTTTTT

v_call: TRBV28
j_call: TRBJ1-4
clone_size: once
d_call: TRBD1
cdr3_aa: CASSLQGRANEKLFF
cdr3_nt: TGTGCCAGCAGCTTACAGGGGCGAGCTAATGAAAAACTGTTTTTT

v_call: TRBV2
j_call: TRBJ1-2
clone_size: .
d_call: TRBD1
cdr3_aa: CASSLISPTGQGALGYTF
cdr3_nt: TGTGCCAGCAGTCTTATATCCCCGACGGGACAGGGGGCGCTTGGCTACACCTTC

v_call: TRBV28
j_call: TRBJ2-3
clone_size: .
d_call: .
cdr3_aa: CASSAPGAGNTDTQYF
cdr3_nt: TGTGCCAGCAGTGCCCCCGGGGCGGGGAACACAGATACGCAGTATTTT

v_call: TRBV28
j_call: TRBJ2-7
clone_size: few
d_call: TRBD2
cdr3_aa: CASSLDPLAAPTYEQYF
cdr3_nt: TGTGCCAGCAGTTTAGACCCACTAGCGGCGCCCACCTACGAGCAGTACTTC

v_call: TRBV6-1
j_call: TRBJ2-3
clone_size: .
d_call: TRBD2
cdr3_aa: CASSEGRAGSSTDTQYF
cdr3_nt: TGTGCCAGCAGTGAAGGGAGAGCGGGATCTAGCACAGATACGCAGTATTTT

v_call: TRBV30
j_call: TRBJ2-5
clone_size: .
d_call: TRBD2
cdr3_aa: CAWSVGAGSAETQYF
cdr3_nt: TGTGCCTGGAGTGTAGGAGCGGGATCGGCGGAGACCCAGTACTTC

v_call: TRBV6-1
j_call: TRBJ1-1
clone_size: .
d_call: .
cdr3_aa: CASTSGAFLNTEAFF
cdr3_nt: TGTGCCAGCACCTCTGGGGCATTCCTGAACACTGAAGCTTTCTTT

v_call: TRBV5-1
j_call: TRBJ2-5
clone_size: .
d_call: .
cdr3_aa: CASCGTPQETQYF
cdr3_nt: TGCGCCAGCTGTGGGACACCACAAGAGACCCAGTACTTC

v_call: TRBV5-1
j_call: TRBJ2-1
clone_size: .
d_call: TRBD1
cdr3_aa: CASSLGQGVDNEQFF
cdr3_nt: TGCGCCAGCAGCTTGGGACAGGGGGTGGACAATGAGCAGTTCTTC

v_call: TRBV28
j_call: TRBJ2-2
clone_size: .
d_call: .
cdr3_aa: CASSLTGQTGELFF
cdr3_nt: TGTGCCAGCAGTTTGACAGGACAGACCGGGGAGCTGTTTTTT

v_call: TRBV10-2
j_call: TRBJ2-6
clone_size: .
d_call: TRBD1
cdr3_aa: CASSAFGQGSGANVLTF
cdr3_nt: TGCGCCAGCAGTGCTTTCGGACAGGGCTCTGGGGCCAACGTCCTGACTTTC

v_call: TRBV7-8
j_call: TRBJ2-5
clone_size: .
d_call: TRBD1
cdr3_aa: CASGQGATRETQYF
cdr3_nt: TGTGCCAGCGGACAGGGAGCCACTAGAGAGACCCAGTACTTC

v_call: TRBV11-2
j_call: TRBJ1-1
clone_size: .
d_call: TRBD1
cdr3_aa: CASSYNTMTGGTEAFF
cdr3_nt: TGTGCCAGCAGCTACAATACGATGACAGGGGGCACTGAAGCTTTCTTT

v_call: TRBV7-6
j_call: TRBJ2-2
clone_size: few
d_call: TRBD1
cdr3_aa: CASSSGQGVNTGELFF
cdr3_nt: TGTGCCAGCAGCTCCGGACAGGGGGTGAACACCGGGGAGCTGTTTTTT

v_call: TRBV25-1
j_call: TRBJ2-1
clone_size: .
d_call: TRBD1
cdr3_aa: CASSESGTGVNEQFF
cdr3_nt: TGTGCCAGCAGTGAATCGGGGACAGGGGTAAATGAGCAGTTCTTC

v_call: TRBV2
j_call: TRBJ1-6
clone_size: .
d_call: TRBD1
cdr3_aa: CASGDSPNSPLHF
cdr3_nt: TGTGCCAGCGGGGACAGCCCAAATTCACCCCTCCACTTT

v_call: TRBV7-9
j_call: TRBJ1-1
clone_size: few
d_call: .
cdr3_aa: CASSFGENTEAFF
cdr3_nt: TGTGCCAGCAGCTTCGGGGAGAACACTGAAGCTTTCTTT

v_call: TRBV18
j_call: TRBJ2-1
clone_size: .
d_call: TRBD2
cdr3_aa: CASSPFSGSSYNEQFF
cdr3_nt: TGTGCCAGCTCACCCTTTAGCGGGAGCTCCTACAATGAGCAGTTCTTC

v_call: TRBV28
j_call: TRBJ1-6
clone_size: .
d_call: TRBD1
cdr3_aa: CASSSAVGQGRSPLHF
cdr3_nt: TGTGCCAGCAGTTCGGCCGTCGGACAGGGAAGGTCCCCCCTCCACTTT

v_call: TRBV28
j_call: TRBJ1-1
clone_size: .
d_call: .
cdr3_aa: CASSPQWTEAFF
cdr3_nt: TGTGCCAGCAGTCCGCAGTGGACTGAAGCTTTCTTT

v_call: TRBV7-9
j_call: TRBJ2-2
clone_size: once
d_call: TRBD2
cdr3_aa: CASRSERSAGGRTGELFF
cdr3_nt: TGTGCCAGCAGATCCGAGAGGTCAGCGGGAGGTCGCACCGGGGAGCTGTTTTTT

v_call: TRBV29-1
j_call: TRBJ2-7
clone_size: .
d_call: .
cdr3_aa: CSVVAAAGYEQYF
cdr3_nt: TGCAGCGTCGTAGCGGCGGCGGGCTACGAGCAGTACTTC

v_call: TRBV18
j_call: TRBJ1-3
clone_size: .
d_call: .
cdr3_aa: CASSPTGQRSGNTIYF
cdr3_nt: TGTGCCAGCTCACCGACCGGACAGCGCTCTGGAAACACCATATATTTT

v_call: TRBV7-2
j_call: TRBJ2-7
clone_size: .
d_call: TRBD2
cdr3_aa: CASSGGLADSYEQYF
cdr3_nt: TGTGCCAGCAGCGGGGGACTAGCGGACTCCTACGAGCAGTACTTC

v_call: TRBV9
j_call: TRBJ2-1
clone_size: .
d_call: TRBD1
cdr3_aa: CASSGQGLGNEQFF
cdr3_nt: TGTGCCAGCAGCGGACAGGGTTTGGGGAATGAGCAGTTCTTC

v_call: TRBV19
j_call: TRBJ1-2
clone_size: .
d_call: .
cdr3_aa: CASSIKRESRYGYTF
cdr3_nt: TGTGCCAGTAGTATCAAGAGGGAGTCTAGATATGGCTACACCTTC

v_call: TRBV30
j_call: TRBJ1-2
clone_size: .
d_call: TRBD1
cdr3_aa: CARDRAGGYTF
cdr3_nt: TGCGCCCGGGACAGGGCGGGTGGCTACACCTTC

v_call: TRBV28
j_call: TRBJ2-3
clone_size: .
d_call: TRBD2
cdr3_aa: CASSPIGPSGRNTQYF
cdr3_nt: TGTGCCAGCAGTCCTATTGGGCCTAGCGGGAGAAATACGCAGTATTTT

v_call: TRBV28
j_call: TRBJ2-7
clone_size: once
d_call: TRBD2
cdr3_aa: CASRAPGLASYEQYF
cdr3_nt: TGTGCCAGCAGAGCCCCGGGACTAGCATCCTACGAGCAGTACTTC

v_call: TRBV19
j_call: TRBJ1-1
clone_size: .
d_call: TRBD1
cdr3_aa: CASRDRGRTEAFF
cdr3_nt: TGTGCCAGTAGGGACAGGGGGCGGACTGAAGCTTTCTTT

v_call: TRBV28
j_call: TRBJ1-4
clone_size: .
d_call: .
cdr3_aa: CASRFLGEGREKLFF
cdr3_nt: TGTGCCAGTAGGTTTTTGGGGGAGGGTCGAGAAAAACTGTTTTTT

v_call: TRBV6-1
j_call: TRBJ2-3
clone_size: .
d_call: .
cdr3_aa: CASSQGDTDTQYF
cdr3_nt: TGTGCCAGCAGTCAGGGCGACACAGATACGCAGTATTTT

v_call: TRBV21-1
j_call: TRBJ1-1
clone_size: .
d_call: .
cdr3_aa: CASSKGDRGNTEAFF
cdr3_nt: TGTGCCAGCAGCAAAGGGGACAGGGGGAACACTGAAGCTTTCTTT

v_call: TRBV19
j_call: TRBJ2-2
clone_size: .
d_call: TRBD1
cdr3_aa: CATTRTGMSGELFF
cdr3_nt: TGTGCCACCACCCGGACAGGGATGAGCGGGGAGCTGTTTTTT

v_call: TRBV4-2
j_call: TRBJ2-2
clone_size: .
d_call: TRBD2
cdr3_aa: CASSQLSGRAVNGELFF
cdr3_nt: TGTGCCAGCAGCCAACTTAGCGGGAGGGCCGTTAACGGGGAGCTGTTTTTT

v_call: TRBV18
j_call: TRBJ2-1
clone_size: .
d_call: TRBD2
cdr3_aa: CASSPPASGRVGNEQFF
cdr3_nt: TGTGCCAGCTCACCACCGGCTAGCGGGAGGGTGGGCAATGAGCAGTTCTTC

v_call: TRBV10-1
j_call: TRBJ1-5
clone_size: .
d_call: .
cdr3_aa: CASPPPTDKRNQPQHF
cdr3_nt: TGCGCCAGTCCGCCCCCTACAGACAAACGCAATCAGCCCCAGCATTTT

v_call: TRBV10-2
j_call: TRBJ2-3
clone_size: .
d_call: .
cdr3_aa: CASRLDVSTDTQYF
cdr3_nt: TGCGCCAGCAGACTAGATGTTAGCACAGATACGCAGTATTTT

v_call: TRBV2
j_call: TRBJ1-4
clone_size: .
d_call: .
cdr3_aa: CASRLTGTNEKLFF
cdr3_nt: TGTGCCAGCAGATTGACAGGAACTAATGAAAAACTGTTTTTT

v_call: TRBV9
j_call: TRBJ1-3
clone_size: .
d_call: .
cdr3_aa: CASSPFDTDSGNTIYF
cdr3_nt: TGTGCCAGCAGTCCCTTCGACACCGACTCTGGAAACACCATATATTTT

v_call: TRBV5-1
j_call: TRBJ1-5
clone_size: .
d_call: TRBD1
cdr3_aa: CASSLTGAQGSAQHF
cdr3_nt: TGCGCCAGCAGCTTGACAGGGGCCCAAGGGTCGGCCCAGCACTTT

v_call: TRBV5-6
j_call: TRBJ2-7
clone_size: .
d_call: .
cdr3_aa: CASSLRGVQDGRQYF
cdr3_nt: TGTGCCAGCAGCTTGCGCGGGGTCCAGGACGGTAGGCAGTACTTC

v_call: TRBV23-1
j_call: TRBJ2-2
clone_size: .
d_call: .
cdr3_aa: CASSQGEGLNTGELFF
cdr3_nt: TGCGCCAGCAGTCAGGGTGAGGGACTGAACACCGGGGAGCTGTTTTTT

v_call: TRBV6-5
j_call: TRBJ2-7
clone_size: .
d_call: .
cdr3_aa: CASSYEGTLAYEQYF
cdr3_nt: TGTGCCAGCAGTTACGAAGGTACCCTAGCCTACGAGCAGTACTTC

v_call: TRBV14
j_call: TRBJ1-1
clone_size: .
d_call: .
cdr3_aa: CASSQVLGAGAFF
cdr3_nt: TGTGCCAGCAGCCAAGTGTTGGGGGCTGGGGCTTTCTTT

v_call: TRBV15
j_call: TRBJ1-4
clone_size: .
d_call: .
cdr3_aa: CATSRGGGSNEKLFF
cdr3_nt: TGTGCCACCAGCAGAGGGGGCGGTTCTAATGAAAAACTGTTTTTT

v_call: TRBV5-1
j_call: TRBJ2-7
clone_size: .
d_call: .
cdr3_aa: CASSTGQISYEQYF
cdr3_nt: TGCGCCAGCAGCACCGGACAGATATCCTACGAGCAGTACTTC

v_call: TRBV6-1
j_call: TRBJ1-1
clone_size: .
d_call: TRBD1
cdr3_aa: CASSTNRGAMGGAFF
cdr3_nt: TGTGCCAGCAGTACTAACAGGGGCGCTATGGGTGGGGCTTTCTTT

v_call: TRBV6-1
j_call: TRBJ2-3
clone_size: .
d_call: TRBD1
cdr3_aa: CASSEAGTGPDTQYF
cdr3_nt: TGTGCCAGCAGTGAAGCCGGGACAGGGCCAGATACGCAGTATTTT

v_call: TRBV2
j_call: TRBJ2-7
clone_size: .
d_call: TRBD1
cdr3_aa: CASREGTVSPYEQYF
cdr3_nt: TGTGCCAGCAGGGAAGGGACAGTTTCCCCCTACGAGCAGTACTTC

v_call: TRBV7-9
j_call: TRBJ1-2
clone_size: .
d_call: TRBD1
cdr3_aa: CASSYGQGVIYGYTF
cdr3_nt: TGTGCCAGCAGCTACGGACAGGGAGTGATTTATGGCTACACCTTC

v_call: TRBV27
j_call: TRBJ1-5
clone_size: .
d_call: TRBD1
cdr3_aa: CASSPRTGPQHF
cdr3_nt: TGTGCCAGCAGTCCGCGGACAGGGCCCCAGCATTTT

v_call: TRBV30
j_call: TRBJ1-5
clone_size: once
d_call: .
cdr3_aa: CAWSVLSNQPQHF
cdr3_nt: TGTGCCTGGAGTGTACTCAGCAATCAGCCCCAGCATTTT